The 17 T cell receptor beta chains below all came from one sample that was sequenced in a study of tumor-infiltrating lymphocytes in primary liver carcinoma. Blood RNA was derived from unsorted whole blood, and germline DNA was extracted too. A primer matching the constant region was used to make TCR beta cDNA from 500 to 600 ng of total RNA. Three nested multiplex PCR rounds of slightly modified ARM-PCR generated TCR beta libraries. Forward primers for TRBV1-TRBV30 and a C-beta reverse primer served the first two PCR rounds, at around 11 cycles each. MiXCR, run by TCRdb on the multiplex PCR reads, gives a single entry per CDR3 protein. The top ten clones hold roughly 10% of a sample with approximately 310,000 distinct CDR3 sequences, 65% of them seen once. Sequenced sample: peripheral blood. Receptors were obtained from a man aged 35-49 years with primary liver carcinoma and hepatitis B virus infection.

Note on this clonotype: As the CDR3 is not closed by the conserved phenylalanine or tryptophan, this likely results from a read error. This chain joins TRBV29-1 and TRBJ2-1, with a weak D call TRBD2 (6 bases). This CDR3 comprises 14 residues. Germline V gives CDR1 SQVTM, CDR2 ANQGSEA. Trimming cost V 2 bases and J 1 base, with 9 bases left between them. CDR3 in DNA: TGCAGCGTTGAACCTGGGAGGTCCTACAATGAGCAGTTCTTA. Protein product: CSVEPGRSYNEQFL.

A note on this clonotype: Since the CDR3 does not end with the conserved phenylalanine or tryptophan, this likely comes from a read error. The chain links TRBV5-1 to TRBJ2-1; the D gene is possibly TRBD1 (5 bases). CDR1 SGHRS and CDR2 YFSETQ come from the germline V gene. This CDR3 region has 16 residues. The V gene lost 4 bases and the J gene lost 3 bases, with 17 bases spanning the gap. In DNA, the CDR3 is TGCGCCAGCAGCCCCAATGAAGGGGCTGTCTACAATGAGCAGTTCTTA. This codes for CASSPNEGAVYNEQFL.

CDR3: CASSLEDSDGYTF. The DNA for the CDR3 is TGTGCCAGCAGCTTAGAAGACAGCGATGGCTACACCTTC. The V and J genes are TRBV7-9 and TRBJ1-2, with TRBD1 as a possible D gene (5 bases). Germline V gives CDR1 SEHNR, CDR2 FQNEAQ (reference sequence). The CDR3 is 13 amino acids. V lost 1 base and J 6 bases, leaving 9 bases between the germline ends.

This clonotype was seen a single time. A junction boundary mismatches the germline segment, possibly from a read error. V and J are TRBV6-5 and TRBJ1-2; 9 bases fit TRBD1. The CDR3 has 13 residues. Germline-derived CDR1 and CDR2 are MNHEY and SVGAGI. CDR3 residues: CASCYRQGGGYTF. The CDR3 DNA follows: TGTGCCAGCTGTTACAGACAGGGGGGTGGCTACACCTTC.

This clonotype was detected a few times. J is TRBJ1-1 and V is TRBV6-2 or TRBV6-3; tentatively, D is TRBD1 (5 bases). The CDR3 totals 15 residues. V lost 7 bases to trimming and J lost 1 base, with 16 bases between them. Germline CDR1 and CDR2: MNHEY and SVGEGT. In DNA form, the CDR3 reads TGTGCCAGCACCGACTATCGACAGTGGAACACTGAAGCTTTCTTT. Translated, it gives CASTDYRQWNTEAFF.

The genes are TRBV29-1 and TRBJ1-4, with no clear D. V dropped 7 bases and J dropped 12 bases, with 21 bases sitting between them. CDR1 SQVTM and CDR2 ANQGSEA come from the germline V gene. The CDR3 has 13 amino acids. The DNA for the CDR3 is TGCAGCGCCAGCGTTCAGGAGGGAGAAGAACTGTTTTTT. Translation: CSASVQEGEELFF.

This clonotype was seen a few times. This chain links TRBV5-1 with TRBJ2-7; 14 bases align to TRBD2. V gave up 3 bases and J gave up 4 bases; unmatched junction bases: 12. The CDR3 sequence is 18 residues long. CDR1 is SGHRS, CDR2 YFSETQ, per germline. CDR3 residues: CASSSRPGTSGRLYEQYF. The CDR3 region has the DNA TGCGCCAGCAGCTCTCGACCCGGGACTAGCGGGAGACTTTACGAGCAGTACTTC.

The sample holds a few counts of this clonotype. The CDR3, as DNA: TGTGCCAGCAGTTACCTAGCGGGAAGTTACAATGAGCAGTTCTTC. As protein: CASSYLAGSYNEQFF. The V gene is TRBV6-6, the J gene TRBJ2-1, with 9 bases lining up with TRBD2. This CDR3 comprises 15 residues. Trimming removed 2 bases from V and 4 bases from J; junction bases left unmatched: 3. Germline assignment: CDR1 MNHNY and CDR2 SVGAGI (reference sequence).

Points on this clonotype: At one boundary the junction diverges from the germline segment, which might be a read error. CDR3 region: CANSARGRGTGELFF. The CDR3 nucleotides read TGTGCCAACAGTGCGAGGGGTCGGGGCACCGGGGAGCTGTTTTTT. The rearrangement uses TRBV12-3 or TRBV12-4 and TRBJ2-2, with D perhaps TRBD1 or TRBD2 (5 bases each). The CDR3 consists of 15 residues.

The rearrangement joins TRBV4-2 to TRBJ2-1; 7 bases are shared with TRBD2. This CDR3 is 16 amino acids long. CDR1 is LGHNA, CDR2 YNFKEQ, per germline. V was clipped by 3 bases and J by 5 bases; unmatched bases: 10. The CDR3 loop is CASSHASGKSNNEQFF. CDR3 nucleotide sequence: TGTGCCAGCAGCCACGCTAGCGGCAAAAGTAACAATGAGCAGTTCTTC.

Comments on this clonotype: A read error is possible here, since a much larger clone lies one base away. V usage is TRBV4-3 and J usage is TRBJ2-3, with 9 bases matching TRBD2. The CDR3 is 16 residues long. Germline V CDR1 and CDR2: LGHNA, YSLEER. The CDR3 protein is CVSSQAAAGGKDTQYF. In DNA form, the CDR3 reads TGCGTCAGCAGCCAAGCCGCTGCGGGAGGGAAAGATACGCAGTATTTT.

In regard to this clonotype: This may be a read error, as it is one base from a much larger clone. The CDR3 reads CASSQGTETASGNTIYF. The DNA of the CDR3 is TGCGCCAGCAGCCAAGGAACCGAGACAGCGTCTGGAAACACCATATATTTT. The rearrangement links TRBV4-1 to TRBJ1-3; D might be TRBD1 (5 bases). With 1 base removed from V and 1 base from J, the gap between germline ends came to 14 bases. CDR3 size: 17 residues. Germline-derived CDR1 and CDR2 are MGHRA and YSYEKL.

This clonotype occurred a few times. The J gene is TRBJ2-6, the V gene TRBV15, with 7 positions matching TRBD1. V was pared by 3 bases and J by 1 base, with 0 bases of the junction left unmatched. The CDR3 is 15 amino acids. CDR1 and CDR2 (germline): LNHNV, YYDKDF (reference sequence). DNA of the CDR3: TGTGCCACCAGCAGGGACAGGTCTGGGGCCAACGTCCTGACTTTC. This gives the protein CATSRDRSGANVLTF.

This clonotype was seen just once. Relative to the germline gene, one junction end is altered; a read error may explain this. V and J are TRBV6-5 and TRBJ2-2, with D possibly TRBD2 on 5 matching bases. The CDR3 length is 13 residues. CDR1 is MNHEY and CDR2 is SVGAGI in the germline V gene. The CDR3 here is CASSYVGAGDLFF. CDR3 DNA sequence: TGTGCCAGCAGTTACGTCGGAGCCGGGGATCTGTTTTTT.

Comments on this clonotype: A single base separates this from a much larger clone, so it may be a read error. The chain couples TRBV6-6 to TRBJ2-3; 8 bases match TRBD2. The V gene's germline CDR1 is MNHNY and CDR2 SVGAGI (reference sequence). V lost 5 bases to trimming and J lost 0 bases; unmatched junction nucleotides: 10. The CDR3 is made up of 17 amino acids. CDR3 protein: CASSRTAGVFSTDTQYF. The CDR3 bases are TGTGCCAGCAGTCGTACAGCGGGAGTCTTTAGCACAGATACGCAGTATTTT.

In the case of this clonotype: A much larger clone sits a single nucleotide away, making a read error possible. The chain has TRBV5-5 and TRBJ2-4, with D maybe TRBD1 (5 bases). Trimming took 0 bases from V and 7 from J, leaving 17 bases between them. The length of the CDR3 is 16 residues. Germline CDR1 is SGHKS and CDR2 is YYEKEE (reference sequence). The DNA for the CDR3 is TGTGCCAGCAGCTTGGCTGTAGGTGGACATAGGAACATTCAGTACTTC. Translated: CASSLAVGGHRNIQYF.

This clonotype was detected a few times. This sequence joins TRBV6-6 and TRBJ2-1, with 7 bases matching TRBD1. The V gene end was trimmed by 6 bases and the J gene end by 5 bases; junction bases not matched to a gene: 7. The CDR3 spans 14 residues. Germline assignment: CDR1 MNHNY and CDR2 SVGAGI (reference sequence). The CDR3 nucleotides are TGTGCCAGCAGGCCTCGACAGGGACACAATGAGCAGTTCTTC. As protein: CASRPRQGHNEQFF.